This TCR beta chain was obtained from a study of memory CD4+ T cells and cytomegalovirus serostatus. Across the study: Healthy Belgian adult donors included roughly nine CMV-positive and some 24 CMV-negative people. Study-wide findings and caveats: Each of 67 CMV-associated TCRbeta sequences occurred in one to five individuals. Suggested: most of the CMV-linked TCR signature lies in CD4+ memory cells.

The sort gate was single viable CD3+CD4+CD8-CD45RO+ cells for memory CD4+ T cells. Total CD4+ T cells were enriched by CD4 positive selection. Data came from immunoSEQ multiplex PCR; TCRdb stores just in-frame clones and leaves some out. This table has about 57,000 clones, 70% to 85% appearing once. A remark on this clone: Its antigen is not identified. In the same sample, other DNA sequences code for this CDR3.

The material sequenced was memory CD4+ T cells from blood. This clonotype originated in an adult in good health and CMV-seronegative.

The CDR3 nucleotides are TGTGCCAGCTCACCCTCCAGGGGGCTCTCCTACGAGCAGTACTTC. Protein product: CASSPSRGLSYEQYF. The V call is TRBV18, the J call TRBJ2-7; 8 positions agree with TRBD1. V lost 3 bases, J lost 0 bases, and 4 bases stayed unmatched. The germline CDR1 and CDR2 sequences are KGHSH and LQKENI. CDR3 length equals 15 residues.